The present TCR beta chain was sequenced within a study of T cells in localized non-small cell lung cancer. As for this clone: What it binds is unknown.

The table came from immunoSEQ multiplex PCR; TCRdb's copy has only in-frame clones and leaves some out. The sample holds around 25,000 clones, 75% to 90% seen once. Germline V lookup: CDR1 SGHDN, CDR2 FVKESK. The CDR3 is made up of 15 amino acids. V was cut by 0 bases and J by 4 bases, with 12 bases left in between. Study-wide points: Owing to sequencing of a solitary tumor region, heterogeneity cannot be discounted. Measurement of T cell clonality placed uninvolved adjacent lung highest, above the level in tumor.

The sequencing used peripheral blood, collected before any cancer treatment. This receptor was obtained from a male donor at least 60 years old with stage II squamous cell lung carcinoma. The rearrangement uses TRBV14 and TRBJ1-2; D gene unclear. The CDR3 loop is CASSQDINSLYGYTF. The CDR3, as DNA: TGTGCCAGCAGCCAAGACATAAACAGCCTCTATGGCTACACCTTC.